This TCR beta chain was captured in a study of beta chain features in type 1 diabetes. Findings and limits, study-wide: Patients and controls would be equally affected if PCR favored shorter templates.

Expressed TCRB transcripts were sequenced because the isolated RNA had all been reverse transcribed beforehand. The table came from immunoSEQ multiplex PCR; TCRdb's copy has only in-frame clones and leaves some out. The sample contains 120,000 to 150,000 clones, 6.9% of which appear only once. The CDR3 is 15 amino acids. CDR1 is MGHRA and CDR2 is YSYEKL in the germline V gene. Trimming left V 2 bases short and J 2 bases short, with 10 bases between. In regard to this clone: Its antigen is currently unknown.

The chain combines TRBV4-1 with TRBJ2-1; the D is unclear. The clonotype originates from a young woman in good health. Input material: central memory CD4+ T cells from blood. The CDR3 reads CASSQRRSTYNEQFF. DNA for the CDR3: TGCGCCAGCAGCCAAAGGAGAAGCACCTACAATGAGCAGTTCTTC.